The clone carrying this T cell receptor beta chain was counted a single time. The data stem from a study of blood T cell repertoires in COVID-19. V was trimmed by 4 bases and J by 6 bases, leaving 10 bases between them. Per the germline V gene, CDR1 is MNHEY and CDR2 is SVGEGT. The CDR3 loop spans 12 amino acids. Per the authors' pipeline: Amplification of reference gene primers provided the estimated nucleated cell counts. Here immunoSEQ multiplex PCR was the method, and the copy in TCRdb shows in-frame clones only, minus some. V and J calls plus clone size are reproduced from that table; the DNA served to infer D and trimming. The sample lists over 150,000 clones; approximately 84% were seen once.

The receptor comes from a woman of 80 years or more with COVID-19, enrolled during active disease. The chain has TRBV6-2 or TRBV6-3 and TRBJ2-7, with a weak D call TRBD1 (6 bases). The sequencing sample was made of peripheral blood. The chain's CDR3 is CASSFGTSEQYF. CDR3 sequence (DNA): TGTGCCAGCAGTTTCGGGACATCCGAGCAGTACTTC.